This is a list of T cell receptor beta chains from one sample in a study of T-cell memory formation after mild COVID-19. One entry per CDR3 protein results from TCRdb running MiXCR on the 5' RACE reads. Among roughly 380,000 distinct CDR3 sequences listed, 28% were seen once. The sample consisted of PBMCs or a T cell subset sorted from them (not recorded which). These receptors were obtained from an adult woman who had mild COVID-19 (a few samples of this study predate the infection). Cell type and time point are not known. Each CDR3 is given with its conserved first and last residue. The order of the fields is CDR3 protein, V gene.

CSAYAQGHSGTDTQYF,TRBV20-1
CSVEGDRARREQFF,TRBV29-1
CATSREGDRHNEQFF,TRBV15
CASSPGTGLGAFF,TRBV5-1
CASSQGQGTEAFF,TRBV4-1
CSARANEKLFF,TRBV20-1
CASSQANLRSYTF,TRBV4-1
CASTDRGTNTGELFF,TRBV7-9
CASSSGPDVFTEAFF,TRBV5-1
CSARPGATNEQFF,TRBV20-1
CASSLDQETGVGGDTQYF,TRBV5-4
CATSRGGREDEQFF,TRBV15
CSAPIAGDPYNEQFF,TRBV20-1
CASSAPIAGSQETQYF,TRBV6-1
CASSYYNEGNYGYTF,TRBV6-5
CASSSPGQGATGELFF,TRBV5-1
CASSGSSGYPIHSQETQYF,TRBV9
CASSLAGGGANVLTF,TRBV27
CASSRRGESSYEQYF,TRBV7-9
CASTREAGSYEQYF,TRBV2
CASSLGGRAPPDTQYF,TRBV7-2
CSVLAGGLYEQYF,TRBV29-1
CASSTGAPVTGELFF,TRBV12-3/TRBV12-4
CASSLTGTGGQETQYF,TRBV6-5
CSAGGGKGDEKLFF,TRBV29-1
CASQPDRVNEKLFF,TRBV19
CASSGLDGYTF,TRBV12-3/TRBV12-4
CASSRNSGGNTGELFF,TRBV4-3
CASSPGQGQREQYF,TRBV7-3
CASRQGGGNYGYTF,TRBV12-3/TRBV12-4
CSARDSTNNEQFF,TRBV20-1
CASSFEGGRYNEQFF,TRBV11-3
CASSWNLQETQYF,TRBV6-5
CAGGQGFSYEQYF,TRBV6-1
CASSQDGETGYNEQFF,TRBV4-2
CASSPGDIVSNQPQHF,TRBV9
CASSRGGPYNEQFF,TRBV7-2
CASSLQLPDTQYF,TRBV7-7
CASSLWGVRETQYF,TRBV7-6
CASSPRGGPYNEQFF,TRBV6-4
CSAKGGPYEQYF,TRBV20-1
CASSLRTVMNTEAFF,TRBV5-1
CASSRGLPNTEAFF,TRBV7-9
CASSLEVGGTFF,TRBV11-2
CASSLAVDRGPGELFF,TRBV5-1